The rows below give T cell receptor beta chains drawn from one sample of a study of shared clonotypes between healthy human individuals. Data came from immunoSEQ multiplex PCR; TCRdb stores just in-frame clones and leaves some out. The sample carries 1,400,000 or so clones, approximately 98.5% recorded once. Sequenced input: naive CD4+ T cells sorted from blood. The receptors derive from a young man in good health. CDR3s include the opening cysteine and the closing phenylalanine or tryptophan. Each record gives: clone size, J gene, D gene, V gene, CDR3 DNA, CDR3 protein. A D gene is named only where the DNA matches it firmly. Rows give clone size only sometimes, using once, few, many, or a class for an expanded clone.

>NA|TRBJ2-7|NA|TRBV7-3
TGTGCCAGCAGCTTACCTCACCTAGCGTGTTACGAGCAGTACTTC
CASSLPHLACYEQYF
>NA|TRBJ2-1|NA|TRBV11-3
TGTGCCAGCAGCTTAGACATGGGCGGGAATAGGCGTGGTGAGCAGTTCTTC
CASSLDMGGNRRGEQFF
>NA|TRBJ2-7|TRBD2|TRBV6-1
TGTGCCAGCAGTGGGCGGACTAGCGGACTCTACGAGCAGTACTTC
CASSGRTSGLYEQYF
>NA|TRBJ2-3|NA|TRBV5-1
TGCGCCAGCAGGCGGGGGGACAGGCAGAGTGATACGCAGTATTTT
CASRRGDRQSDTQYF
>once|TRBJ1-1|NA|TRBV9
TGTGCCAGCAGCGTAGGATTTTCGGATGAAGCTTTCTTT
CASSVGFSDEAFF
>NA|TRBJ2-1|TRBD2|TRBV9
TGTGCCAGCAGCGCGGGACCGGGACTAGCGACATACAATGAGCAGTTCTTC
CASSAGPGLATYNEQFF
>once|TRBJ1-2|TRBD1|TRBV15
TGTGCCACCAGCAGACGTACAGGGGCCCCCAACTATGGCTACACCTTC
CATSRRTGAPNYGYTF
>NA|TRBJ2-1|TRBD2|TRBV28
TGTGCCAGCAATACCGGCAGGACTAGCGGGAACCACAATGAGCAGTTCTTC
CASNTGRTSGNHNEQFF
>NA|TRBJ1-2|NA|TRBV6-6
TGTGCCAGCAGTGCCACAACTAACTATGGCTACACCTTC
CASSATTNYGYTF
>NA|TRBJ2-5|NA|TRBV5-4
TGTGCCAGCAGCTTGCCAGCTATGAAAGAGACCCAGTACTTC
CASSLPAMKETQYF
>NA|TRBJ1-2|NA|TRBV5-1
TGCGCCAGCAGCTTGGAAAGAATTTACGATGGCTACACCTTC
CASSLERIYDGYTF
>NA|TRBJ1-1|TRBD1|TRBV7-3
TGTGCCAGCAGTAGACAGGGGAACACTGAAGCTTTCTTT
CASSRQGNTEAFF
>NA|TRBJ2-7|TRBD2|TRBV7-2
TGTGCCAGCAGCTTCGAGGGAGGGTACGAGCAGTACTTC
CASSFEGGYEQYF
>NA|TRBJ2-2|TRBD2|TRBV6-1
TGTGCCAGCAGCAGACTAGCGAAAACCGGGGAGCTGTTTTTT
CASSRLAKTGELFF
>NA|TRBJ2-7|NA|TRBV14
TGTGCCAGCAGCCAAGGGTGGAAGGAGGTCTACGAGCAGTACTTC
CASSQGWKEVYEQYF
>NA|TRBJ1-3|NA|TRBV5-1
TGCGCCAGCAGCTTGGGACAGGCCAAAGGAAACACCATATATTTT
CASSLGQAKGNTIYF
>once|TRBJ2-7|NA|TRBV19
TGTGCCAGTAGTCCCCGACAGGTCTCCTACGAGCAGTACTTC
CASSPRQVSYEQYF
>NA|TRBJ2-7|TRBD2|TRBV2
TGTGCCAGCTCCGGGACTAGCGATACTCGCGAGCAGTACTTC
CASSGTSDTREQYF
>NA|TRBJ2-7|NA|TRBV6-5
TGTGCCAGCAGCAACCCGGGACTCGGAACCGAGCAGTACTTC
CASSNPGLGTEQYF
>NA|TRBJ1-5|NA|TRBV5-1
TGCGCCAGCAGCTTGGAACCGGACAGAGGACAGCCCCAGCATTTT
CASSLEPDRGQPQHF
>NA|TRBJ1-3|NA|TRBV4-2
TGTGCCAGCAGCCAAGATTCCCCGGGAGCCTCTGGAAACACCATATATTTT
CASSQDSPGASGNTIYF
>NA|TRBJ2-7|NA|TRBV7-8
TGTGCCAGCAGCTTAGGAGTTCGGGCTCAATCCTACGAGCAGTACTTC
CASSLGVRAQSYEQYF
>NA|TRBJ1-5|TRBD1|TRBV6-1
TGTGCCAGCAGTGAAATGGCAGGGGGCTTTAGCAATCAGCCCCAGCATTTT
CASSEMAGGFSNQPQHF
>NA|TRBJ2-5|NA|TRBV6-6
TGTGCCAGCAGTGTCATTTACGGGGAGACCCAGTACTTC
CASSVIYGETQYF
>NA|TRBJ1-5|NA|TRBV7-2
TGTGCCAGCAGCTCCCGTGGCAATCAGCCCCAGCATTTT
CASSSRGNQPQHF
>once|TRBJ2-1|NA|TRBV10-2
TGCGCCAGCAGAGAGGCGGGGCCGTTGCCCAATGAGCAGTTCTTC
CASREAGPLPNEQFF
>NA|TRBJ1-1|TRBD1|TRBV28
TGTGCCAGCAGCCAGACAGGGTATGGCACTGAAGCTTTCTTT
CASSQTGYGTEAFF
>once|TRBJ1-1|TRBD1|TRBV19
TGTGCCAGTAGCCCGTCCCCGACAGGGATGGGCACTGAAGCTTTCTTT
CASSPSPTGMGTEAFF
>NA|TRBJ1-2|TRBD1|TRBV28
TGTGCCAGCAGTGGGGACAGGGTGAGGTTAATTAACTATGGCTACACCTTC
CASSGDRVRLINYGYTF
>NA|TRBJ2-7|TRBD1|TRBV5-6
TGTGCCAGCAGCTTAGACAGGGTAACCTACGAGCAGTACTTC
CASSLDRVTYEQYF
>NA|TRBJ2-7|TRBD2|TRBV27
TGTGCCAGCAGTTCTCTGACAGGAGCGGCTGTTCTAGCGGGAGGGGGACCACGGTACGAGCAGTACTTC
CASSSLTGAAVLAGGGPRYEQYF
>NA|TRBJ1-1|NA|TRBV5-1
TGCGCCAGCAGCGCGGGGGCAGCAAACACTGAAGCTTTCTTT
CASSAGAANTEAFF
>NA|TRBJ1-5|NA|TRBV2
TGTGCCATCAAACTGGACACCGTGGGCAATCAGCCCCAGCATTTT
CAIKLDTVGNQPQHF
>NA|TRBJ2-1|TRBD2|TRBV5-1
TGCGCCAGCAGCGACGGACTAGCGGGTACTAATGAGCAGTTCTTC
CASSDGLAGTNEQFF
>NA|TRBJ1-3|NA|TRBV7-9
TGTGCCAGCAGCTTAGGAGGAGACAGGACCTCTGGAAACACCATATATTTT
CASSLGGDRTSGNTIYF
>NA|TRBJ2-1|TRBD2|TRBV5-1
TGCGCCAGCAGCTTGGGACTAGCGGGAGCGGTTGAGCAGTTCTTC
CASSLGLAGAVEQFF
>once|TRBJ2-7|NA|TRBV7-8
TGTGCCAGCAGCTCAGGGTATCCCTACGAGCAGTACTTC
CASSSGYPYEQYF
>NA|TRBJ2-3|NA|TRBV25-1
TGTGCCAGCAGTGCCCCAAGCGGCCATAGCACAGATACGCAGTATTTT
CASSAPSGHSTDTQYF
>NA|TRBJ2-7|NA|TRBV5-1
TGCGCCAGCAGCTTTGTAGGAAGGCGACCTTCTGACGAGCAGTACTTC
CASSFVGRRPSDEQYF
>NA|TRBJ2-1|TRBD1|TRBV28
TGTGCCAGCAGTTCTGGGACAGGGGTTAATGAGCAGTTCTTC
CASSSGTGVNEQFF
>NA|TRBJ2-3|NA|TRBV5-4
TGTGCCAGCAGCTTGGAGTGGACAGCTAGCACAGATACGCAGTATTTT
CASSLEWTASTDTQYF
>NA|TRBJ2-1|TRBD2|TRBV5-3
TGTGCCAGAAGCTTGGGGCTAGCGGGAGAAGATGAGCAGTTCTTC
CARSLGLAGEDEQFF
>NA|TRBJ2-7|TRBD2|TRBV28
TGTGCCAGCAAGCCATCCGGGACTAGCGGGAGGACTTCCTACGAGCAGTACTTC
CASKPSGTSGRTSYEQYF
>NA|TRBJ1-5|NA|TRBV29-1
TGCAGCGTTGGGGGGCAAGGTGATCAGCCCCAGCATTTT
CSVGGQGDQPQHF
>NA|TRBJ2-7|NA|TRBV18
TGTGCCAGCTCACCACCGGGGACGGCGAACTACGAGCAGTACTTC
CASSPPGTANYEQYF
>NA|TRBJ1-4|TRBD1|TRBV11-2
TGTGCCAGCAGCCGGACAGGGAATGAAAAACTGTTTTTT
CASSRTGNEKLFF
>once|TRBJ1-1|NA|TRBV9
TGTGCCAGCAGCGTAGACGAGAACACTGAAGCTTTCTTT
CASSVDENTEAFF
>NA|TRBJ2-7|NA|TRBV7-3
TGTGCCAGCAGCCAGCACCCTTCCTACGAGCAGTACTTC
CASSQHPSYEQYF
>NA|TRBJ1-2|TRBD1|TRBV18
TGTGCCAGCTCACCGGGACAGGGGGTAGCTAACTATGGCTACACCTTC
CASSPGQGVANYGYTF
>once|TRBJ2-7|TRBD2|TRBV4-2
TGTGCCAGTCGGCCCGGACTAGCGGAGACCTACGAGCAGTACTTC
CASRPGLAETYEQYF
>NA|TRBJ2-2|NA|TRBV28
TGTGCCAGCAGTTCACCCGGGACGGACACCGGGGAGCTGTTTTTT
CASSSPGTDTGELFF
>NA|TRBJ1-3|NA|TRBV2
TGTGCCAGCAGTGCTCTCCCTCCTGGAAACACCATATATTTT
CASSALPPGNTIYF
>NA|TRBJ2-3|NA|TRBV28
TGTGCCAGCAGTTTGGGGCGGGCCACAGATACGCAGTATTTT
CASSLGRATDTQYF
>NA|TRBJ2-5|TRBD2|TRBV30
TGTGCCTGGAGTGTAGGAGCGGGAGGGCTTCAAGAGACCCAGTACTTC
CAWSVGAGGLQETQYF
>NA|TRBJ1-2|NA|TRBV5-1
TGCGCCAGCAGCTTCTACAGTCAGAATGGCTACACCTTC
CASSFYSQNGYTF
>NA|TRBJ2-1|TRBD2|TRBV4-3
TGCGCCAGCAGCCAAGTTCCGAGCGGGACCTACAATGAGCAGTTCTTC
CASSQVPSGTYNEQFF
>NA|TRBJ2-7|NA|TRBV5-1
TGCGCCAGCAGCTCAGACAGTTCCTACGAGCAGTACTTC
CASSSDSSYEQYF
>NA|TRBJ2-1|NA|TRBV7-8
TGTGCCAGCAGCTTATCGGGAGTATACTCCTACAATGAGCAGTTCTTC
CASSLSGVYSYNEQFF
>NA|TRBJ2-3|TRBD2|TRBV14
TGTGCCAGCAGCCCTAGCGGCCTCACAGATACGCAGTATTTT
CASSPSGLTDTQYF